The rows below give T cell receptor beta chains drawn from one sample of a study of control samples from healthy donors and cancer patients. Using immunoSEQ multiplex PCR, the repertoire was profiled, and TCRdb retains in-frame clones only, with some absent. The repertoire holds about 160,000 clones, about 90% seen once, with more than 10% in the top ten. Sample: blood. The receptors here all came from a man younger than 45 in good health. Both conserved end residues are trimmed from each CDR3.

CDR3 length	V gene	CDR3 protein
10	TRBV27	ASGQSTDTQY
14	TRBV9	ASSVIKGRNTGELF
13	TRBV4-1	ASSQESGPYNEQF
13	TRBV6-4	ASRTHSIPSGELF
11	TRBV7-3	ASSARYGDTIY
13	TRBV29-1	SVVAGQGTTGELF
11	TRBV3-1/TRBV3-2	ASSQDRQNTIY
12	TRBV7-8	ASSLEGQGGTQY
16	TRBV24-1	ATSDFWEKGQLPLGYT
13	TRBV6-6	ASSPLGTGPTPLH
15	TRBV7-2	ASSLDAASLRANEQF
12	TRBV24-1	ATAKGGSYNEQF
11	TRBV12-3/TRBV12-4	ASRPGPNEKLF
15	TRBV7-8	ASSQRLAGGGDYEQY
12	TRBV28	ASREGTSEQTQY
12	TRBV19	VSSIWSNQNIQY
12	TRBV28	ASSLVTSRSEQY
13	TRBV3-1/TRBV3-2	ASSLGTSGGSTQY
11	TRBV30	AWSKRANTEAF
14	TRBV28	ASRLRLVAVNNEQF
15	TRBV19	ASSVTRDRASNQPQH
14	TRBV7-9	ASSSRLAETHNEQF
13	TRBV11-3	ASSQGDRPIETLH
16	TRBV5-1	ASSLREQGGSNTGELF